These T cell receptor beta chains were read from a single sample in a study of blood T cell repertoires in COVID-19. The assay was immunoSEQ multiplex PCR, and TCRdb's table has in-frame clones only and misses some. The table shows around 100,000 clones, with around four fifths occurring only once. The sequencing sample was made of peripheral blood. All receptors derive from a man aged 45-60 years with active or convalescent COVID-19. Both conserved end residues are part of each CDR3. A D gene is named only where the DNA matches it firmly. Rows give clone size only sometimes, using once, few, many, or a class for an expanded clone.

abundance,j_gene,v_gene,d_gene,CDR3nt,CDR3aa
-,TRBJ1-3,TRBV2,-,TGTGCCAGCAGTAGGGATCGGAGGGACTCTGGAAACACCATATATTTT,CASSRDRRDSGNTIYF
-,TRBJ1-1,TRBV18,-,TGTGCCAGCTCAGGCGACGGGGATCCTGCCCGCGGAGCTTTCTTT,CASSGDGDPARGAFF
-,TRBJ2-1,TRBV3-1/TRBV3-2,TRBD2,TGTGCCAGCAGCCCTCTGGCGGGAGGGCCAAACAATGAGCAGTTCTTC,CASSPLAGGPNNEQFF
-,TRBJ2-7,TRBV6-5,TRBD2,TGTGCCAGCAGTTCCTGGACTAGCCCCTACGAGCAGTACTTC,CASSSWTSPYEQYF
-,TRBJ2-5,TRBV5-1,-,TGCGCCAGCAGCCCTTTACAGGGGGAGGGTCAAGAGACCCAGTACTTC,CASSPLQGEGQETQYF
-,TRBJ2-7,TRBV2,TRBD1,TGTGCCAGCAGGAAGGACAGGGGGGGGGACGAGCAGTACTTC,CASRKDRGGDEQYF
-,TRBJ2-5,TRBV7-2,-,TGTGCCAGCAGCCCGAGTTCTAGCTTCCTAGAGACCCAGTACTTC,CASSPSSSFLETQYF
once,TRBJ2-1,TRBV2,-,TGTGCCAGCAGTGTGGGGGGACGGAGTAGTGAGCAGTTCTTC,CASSVGGRSSEQFF
-,TRBJ1-2,TRBV7-2,TRBD1,TGTGCCAGCAGCTTACAGGGGGTCGACTATGGCTACACCTTC,CASSLQGVDYGYTF
-,TRBJ1-5,TRBV7-9,TRBD1,TGTGCCAGCAGCGAAACTGACAGGGATCAGCCCCAGCATTTT,CASSETDRDQPQHF
-,TRBJ2-6,TRBV29-1,TRBD1,TGCAGCGTCGTCCGACAGGGGGCTGGGGCCAACGTCCTGACTTTC,CSVVRQGAGANVLTF
-,TRBJ2-5,TRBV6-1,-,TGTGCCAGCAGTGAGGCAGGAGAGACCCAGTACTTC,CASSEAGETQYF
-,TRBJ1-1,TRBV30,-,TGTGCCTGGAGTGCAACTAGGGTCACTGAAGCTTTCTTT,CAWSATRVTEAFF
-,TRBJ1-1,TRBV7-2,TRBD1,TGTGCCAGCAGCAGGGGGCGGGCGAACACTGAAGCTTTCTTT,CASSRGRANTEAFF
-,TRBJ1-2,TRBV30,-,TGTGCCTGGAGTGATAGCTATGGCTACACCTTC,CAWSDSYGYTF
-,TRBJ2-7,TRBV6-5,-,TGTGCCAGCAGCCTGGAGGGATCTGGCGAGCAGTACTTC,CASSLEGSGEQYF
-,TRBJ2-3,TRBV11-3,-,TGTGCCAGCAGCCAAGCGGGCACAGATACGCAGTATTTT,CASSQAGTDTQYF
-,TRBJ1-1,TRBV2,-,TGTGCCAGCACTCAGAGGGCTACAGGGTACCGCAAAGCTTTCTTT,CASTQRATGYRKAFF
-,TRBJ1-5,TRBV6-5,-,TGTGCCAGCAGTATGACAAATAGCAATCAGCCCCAGCATTTT,CASSMTNSNQPQHF
-,TRBJ1-3,TRBV5-6,-,TGTGCCAGCACGGGTGTTGGAAACACCATATATTTT,CASTGVGNTIYF
-,TRBJ2-1,TRBV11-2,-,TGTGCCAGCAGCTTAGGAGTCGGGACACCTTACAATGAGCAGTTCTTC,CASSLGVGTPYNEQFF
few,TRBJ2-3,TRBV7-2,TRBD2,TGTGCCAGCAGGGCAGGCGGGAGTTTGGCGGATACGCAGTATTTT,CASRAGGSLADTQYF
-,TRBJ2-7,TRBV18,-,TGTGCCAGTTTCCGACAGGACTCCTACGAGCAGTACTTC,CASFRQDSYEQYF
few,TRBJ2-7,TRBV5-4,TRBD2,TGTGCCAGCAGCTTCGGGACTAGCCCCTACGAGCAGTACTTC,CASSFGTSPYEQYF
-,TRBJ1-6,TRBV7-9,-,TGTGCCAGCAGCTTTGTCGCGAACTCACCCCTCCACTTT,CASSFVANSPLHF
-,TRBJ2-1,TRBV28,-,TGTGCCAGCAGTTTAGTGGGCGGACACTCTACGTCAAACAATGAGCAGTTCTTC,CASSLVGGHSTSNNEQFF
-,TRBJ1-4,TRBV11-2,-,TGTGCCAGCAGCGAAACATCCAAACTGTTTTTT,CASSETSKLFF
-,TRBJ2-5,TRBV4-2,-,TGTGCCAGCAGCCAAGATAACCGGGACTTTCTGTACTTC,CASSQDNRDFLYF
-,TRBJ2-1,TRBV6-5,TRBD2,TGTGCCAGCAGCCCGGGACTAGTAATTGGGGATGAGCAGTTCTTC,CASSPGLVIGDEQFF
-,TRBJ2-7,TRBV6-5,TRBD2,TGTGCCAGCAGGACCTCGCGGGAGATCTACGAGCAGTACTTC,CASRTSREIYEQYF
many,TRBJ1-1,TRBV2,-,TGTGCCAGCAGTGAAGTTCTCTACCCCGCTAACACTGAAGCTTTCTTT,CASSEVLYPANTEAFF
once,TRBJ2-3,TRBV29-1,-,TGCAGCGCTGGCGGAGGGACAGATACGCAGTATTTT,CSAGGGTDTQYF
-,TRBJ2-1,TRBV10-2,TRBD2,TGCGCCAGCAAATCACTAGCGGTTGAGCAGTTCTTC,CASKSLAVEQFF
once,TRBJ2-1,TRBV6-5,TRBD2,TGTGCCACCCTAGCGGCCGTACTAGACAATGAGCAGTTCTTC,CATLAAVLDNEQFF
-,TRBJ2-3,TRBV27,TRBD2,TGTGCCAGCAGTCTCCACGGGACTAGCAGCACAGATACGCAGTATTTT,CASSLHGTSSTDTQYF
-,TRBJ1-5,TRBV5-5,-,TGTGCCAGCAGCTATGCTGGGAGTCAGCCCCAGCATTTT,CASSYAGSQPQHF
few,TRBJ2-7,TRBV6-5,TRBD2,TGTGCCAGCAGTTACCGACTAGCAGCCTCCTACGAGCAGTACTTC,CASSYRLAASYEQYF
-,TRBJ1-6,TRBV24-1,-,TGTGCCACCAGTGACAGCTCCTATAATTCACCCCTCCACTTT,CATSDSSYNSPLHF
-,TRBJ2-7,TRBV7-9,TRBD1,TGTGCCAGCAGCTTAGAGAGGACAGGGGGCCACGAGCAGTACTTC,CASSLERTGGHEQYF
-,TRBJ2-3,TRBV19,-,TGTGCCAGTAGTATAGGAGAGGCAGATACGCAGTATTTT,CASSIGEADTQYF
-,TRBJ2-5,TRBV5-1,-,TGCGCCAGCAGCTTGGTCGGGGGAGGTCAAGAGACCCAGTACTTC,CASSLVGGGQETQYF
-,TRBJ2-2,TRBV7-2,TRBD1,TGTGCCAGCAGCCCCAAACAGGGGGCGCCGAACACCGGGGAGCTGTTTTTT,CASSPKQGAPNTGELFF
-,TRBJ1-4,TRBV18,TRBD1,TGTGCCAGCTCACGGGACAGCCTGGGGAGTTATAATGAAAAACTGTTTTTT,CASSRDSLGSYNEKLFF